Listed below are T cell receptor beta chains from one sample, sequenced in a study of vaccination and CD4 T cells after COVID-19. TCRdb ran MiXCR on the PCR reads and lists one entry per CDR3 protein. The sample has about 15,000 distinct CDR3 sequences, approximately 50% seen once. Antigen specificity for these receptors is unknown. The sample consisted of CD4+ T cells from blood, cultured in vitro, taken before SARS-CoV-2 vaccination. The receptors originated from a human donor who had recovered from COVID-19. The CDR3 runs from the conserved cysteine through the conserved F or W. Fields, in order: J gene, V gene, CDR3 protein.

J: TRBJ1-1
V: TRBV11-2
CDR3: CASSLEGGEKEAFF

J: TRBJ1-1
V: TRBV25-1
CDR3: CASSSDRTNTEAFF

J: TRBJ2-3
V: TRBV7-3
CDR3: CASSLKLTTSGRTDTQYF

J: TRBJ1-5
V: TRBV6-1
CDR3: CASRLGQAHQPQHF

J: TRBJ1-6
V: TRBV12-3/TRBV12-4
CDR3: CASSFRYNSPLHF

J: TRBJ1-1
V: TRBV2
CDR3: CASNGRLENTEAFF

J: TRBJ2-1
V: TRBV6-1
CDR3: CASSRGHNEQFF

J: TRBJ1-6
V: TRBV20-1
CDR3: CSASPGTGNNSPLHF

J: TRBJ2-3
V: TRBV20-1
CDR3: CSARRYILADTDTQYF

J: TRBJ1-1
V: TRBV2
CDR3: CASRKGGANTEAFF

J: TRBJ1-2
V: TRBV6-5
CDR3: CASSYNGKGYTF

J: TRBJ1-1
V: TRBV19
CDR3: CASRGGRDERAFF

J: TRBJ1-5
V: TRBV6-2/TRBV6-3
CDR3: CASSDPGTGVNSNQPQHF

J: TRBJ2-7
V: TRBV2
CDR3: CASSDDFGRLDEQYF

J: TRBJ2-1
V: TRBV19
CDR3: CASSGLAGSYNEQFF

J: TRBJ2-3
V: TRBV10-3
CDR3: CAISESLDNTDTQYF

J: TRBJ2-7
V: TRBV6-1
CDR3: CATGTAASYEQYF

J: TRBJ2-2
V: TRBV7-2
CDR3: CASRPGQNTGELFF

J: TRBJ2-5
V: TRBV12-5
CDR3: CASGLGTSGRVELEETQYF

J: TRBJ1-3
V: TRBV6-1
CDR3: CASSQTGRQGNTIYF

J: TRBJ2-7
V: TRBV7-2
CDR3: CASSRTGVNYEQYF

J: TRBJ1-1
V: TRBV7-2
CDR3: CASSLDGVNTEAFF

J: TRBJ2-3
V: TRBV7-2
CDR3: CASSSRREARTDTQYF

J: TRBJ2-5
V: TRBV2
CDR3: CASTRGELKETQYF

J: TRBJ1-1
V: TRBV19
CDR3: CASSKRRTGSMNTEAFF

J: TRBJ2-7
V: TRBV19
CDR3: CASSLGGYEQYF

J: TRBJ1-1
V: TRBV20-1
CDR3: CSASLTEFTEAFF

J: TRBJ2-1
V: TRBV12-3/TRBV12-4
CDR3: CASSAGTGEQFF

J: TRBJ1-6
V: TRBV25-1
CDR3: CASSEYDRGHSPLHF

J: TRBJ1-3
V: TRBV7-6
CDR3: CASSPKVEGQTGNTIYF

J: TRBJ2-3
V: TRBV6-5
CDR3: CASSSTSGRTDTQYF

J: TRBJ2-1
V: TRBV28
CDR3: CASSLLSGQGGNEQFF

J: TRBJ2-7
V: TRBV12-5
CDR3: CASGPRDASYEQYF

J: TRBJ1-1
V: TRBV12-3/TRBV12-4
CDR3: CASSPRLNTEAFF

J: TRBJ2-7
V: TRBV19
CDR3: CASSLGTYEQYF

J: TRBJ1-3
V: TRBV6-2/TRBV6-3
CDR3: CASSYPGASGNTIYF

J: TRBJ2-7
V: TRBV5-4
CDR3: CASRRYGGHEQYF

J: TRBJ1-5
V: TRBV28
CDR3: CASSSWGQRVQPQHF

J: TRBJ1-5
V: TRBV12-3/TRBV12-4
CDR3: CASANPGSNQPQHF

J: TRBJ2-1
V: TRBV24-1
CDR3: CATRGADNEQFF

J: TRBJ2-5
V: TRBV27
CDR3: CASSLETSGRLGAQYF

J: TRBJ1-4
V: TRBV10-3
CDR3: CATGEKKLFF

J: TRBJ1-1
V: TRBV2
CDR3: CASRRGDRFGTEAFF

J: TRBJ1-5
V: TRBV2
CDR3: CASSAQGQNQPQHF

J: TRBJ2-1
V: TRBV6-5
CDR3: CASSYSPPGRFNEQFF

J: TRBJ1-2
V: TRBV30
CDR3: CAWSDSGSYTF

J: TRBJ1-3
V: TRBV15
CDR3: CATLGEGWTGNTIYF

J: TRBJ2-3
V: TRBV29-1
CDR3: CSAAPTDTQYF

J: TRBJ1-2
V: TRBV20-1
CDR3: CSASRHRFGNYGYTF

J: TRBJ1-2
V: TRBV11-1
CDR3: CASSLGGAGYGYTF

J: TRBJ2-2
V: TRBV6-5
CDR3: CASSLPGLGSTGELFF

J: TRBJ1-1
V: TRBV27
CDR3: CASSFPTGEAFF